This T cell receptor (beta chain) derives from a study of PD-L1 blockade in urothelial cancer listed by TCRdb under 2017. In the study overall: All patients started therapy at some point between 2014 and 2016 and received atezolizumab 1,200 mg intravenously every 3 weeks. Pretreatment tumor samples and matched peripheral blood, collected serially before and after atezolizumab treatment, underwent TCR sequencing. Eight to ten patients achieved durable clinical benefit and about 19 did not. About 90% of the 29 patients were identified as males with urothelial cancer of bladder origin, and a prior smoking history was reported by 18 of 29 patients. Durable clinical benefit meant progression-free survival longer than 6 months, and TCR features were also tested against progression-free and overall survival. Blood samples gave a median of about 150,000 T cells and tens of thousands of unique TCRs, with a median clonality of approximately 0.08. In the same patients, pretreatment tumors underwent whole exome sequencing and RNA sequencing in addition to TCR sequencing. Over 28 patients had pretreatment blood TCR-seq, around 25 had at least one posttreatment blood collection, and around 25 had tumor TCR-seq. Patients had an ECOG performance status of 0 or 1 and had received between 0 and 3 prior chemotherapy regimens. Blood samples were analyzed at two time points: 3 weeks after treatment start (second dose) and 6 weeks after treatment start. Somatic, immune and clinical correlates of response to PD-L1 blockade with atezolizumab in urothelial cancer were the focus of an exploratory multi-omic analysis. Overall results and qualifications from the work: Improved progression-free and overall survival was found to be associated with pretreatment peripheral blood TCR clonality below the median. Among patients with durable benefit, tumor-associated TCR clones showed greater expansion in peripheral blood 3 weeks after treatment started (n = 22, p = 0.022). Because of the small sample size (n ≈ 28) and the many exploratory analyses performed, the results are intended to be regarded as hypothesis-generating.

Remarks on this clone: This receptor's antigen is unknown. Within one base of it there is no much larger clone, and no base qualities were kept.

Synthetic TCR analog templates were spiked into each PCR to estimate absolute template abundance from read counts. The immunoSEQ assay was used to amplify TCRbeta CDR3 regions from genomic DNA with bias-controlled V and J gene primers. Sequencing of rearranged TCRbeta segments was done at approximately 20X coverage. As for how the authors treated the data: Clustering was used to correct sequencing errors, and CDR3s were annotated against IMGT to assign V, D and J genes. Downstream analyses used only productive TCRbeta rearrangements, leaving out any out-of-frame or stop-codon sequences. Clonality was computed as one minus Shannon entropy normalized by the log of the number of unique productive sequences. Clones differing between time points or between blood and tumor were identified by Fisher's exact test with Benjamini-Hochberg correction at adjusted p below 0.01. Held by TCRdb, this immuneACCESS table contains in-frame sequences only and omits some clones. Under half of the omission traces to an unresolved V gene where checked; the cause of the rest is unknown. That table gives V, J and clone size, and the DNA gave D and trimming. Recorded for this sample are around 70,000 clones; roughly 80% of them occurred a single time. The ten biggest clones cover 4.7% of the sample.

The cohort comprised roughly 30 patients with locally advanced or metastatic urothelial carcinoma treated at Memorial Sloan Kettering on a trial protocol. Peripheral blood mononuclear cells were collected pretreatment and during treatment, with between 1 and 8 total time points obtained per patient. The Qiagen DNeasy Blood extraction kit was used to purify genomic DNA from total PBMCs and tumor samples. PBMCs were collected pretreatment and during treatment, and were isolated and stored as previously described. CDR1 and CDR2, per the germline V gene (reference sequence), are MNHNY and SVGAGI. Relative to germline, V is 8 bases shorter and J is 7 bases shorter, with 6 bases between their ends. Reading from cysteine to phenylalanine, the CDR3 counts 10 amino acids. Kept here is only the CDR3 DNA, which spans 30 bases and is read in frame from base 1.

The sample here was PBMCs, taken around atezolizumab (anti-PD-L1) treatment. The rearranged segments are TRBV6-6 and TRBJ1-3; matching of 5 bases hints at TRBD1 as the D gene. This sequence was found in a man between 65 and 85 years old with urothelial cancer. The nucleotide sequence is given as TGTGCCAGCGGGGGGAACACCATATATTTT. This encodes CASGGNTIYF.